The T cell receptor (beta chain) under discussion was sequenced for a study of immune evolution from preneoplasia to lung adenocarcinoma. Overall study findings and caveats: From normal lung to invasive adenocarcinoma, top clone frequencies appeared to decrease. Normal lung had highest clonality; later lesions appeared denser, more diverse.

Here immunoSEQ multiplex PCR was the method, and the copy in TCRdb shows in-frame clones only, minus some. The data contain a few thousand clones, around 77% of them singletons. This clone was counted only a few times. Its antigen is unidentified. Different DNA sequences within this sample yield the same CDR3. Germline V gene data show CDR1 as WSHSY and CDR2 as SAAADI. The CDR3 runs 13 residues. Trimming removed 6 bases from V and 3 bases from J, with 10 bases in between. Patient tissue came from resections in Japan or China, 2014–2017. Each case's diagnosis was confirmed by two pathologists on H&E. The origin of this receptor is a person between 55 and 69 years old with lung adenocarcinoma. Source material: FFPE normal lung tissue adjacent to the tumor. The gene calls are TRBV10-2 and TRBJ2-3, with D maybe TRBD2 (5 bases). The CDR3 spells CASSTGYTDTQYF. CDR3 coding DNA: TGCGCCAGCAGCACGGGATATACAGATACGCAGTATTTT.